This entry lists 17 T cell receptor beta chains sequenced from one sample in a study of cytomegalovirus exposure and HLA in healthy donors. The PCR made use of 60 Vbeta and 13 Jbeta primers. Produced via immunoSEQ multiplex PCR; TCRdb's table is partial and in-frame only. The sample has under 110,000 clones; 65% to 75% are singletons. The sample consisted of PBMCs. The receptor source for this set is a female donor in good health and CMV-seronegative.

This chain links TRBV6-4 with TRBJ2-2, with 9 nucleotides matching TRBD1. Germline values: CDR1 MRHNA, CDR2 SNTAGT. The CDR3 loop spans 16 amino acids. With V trimmed by 0 bases and J by 7 bases, 6 bases remained unmatched. The CDR3 spells CASSDSWTGVVGELFF. The DNA of the CDR3 is TGTGCCAGCAGTGACTCGTGGACAGGGGTGGTCGGGGAGCTGTTTTTT.

The gene calls are TRBV7-9 and TRBJ2-1; 7 bases map to TRBD1. The CDR3 covers 13 residues. The germline gives CDR1 SEHNR, CDR2 FQNEAQ (reference sequence). V shed 2 bases, J shed 10 bases, and the junction held 5 bases outside the gene matches. The CDR3 nucleotides are TGTGCCAGCAGCTTATCTAACAGGGGCGAGCAGTTCTTC. Protein: CASSLSNRGEQFF.

The J gene is TRBJ2-7, the V gene TRBV14; 11 bases map to TRBD1. The V gene's germline CDR1 is SGHDN and CDR2 FVKESK. CDR3 length: 21 residues. V lost 0 bases and J lost 8; bases outside the gene matches: 24. CDR3 nucleotides: TGTGCCAGCAGCCAAGATACCCCCCCCAGGACAGGGGGCCTCAGCTACGCCAAGCAGTACTTC. Encoded protein: CASSQDTPPRTGGLSYAKQYF.

The genes are TRBV19 and TRBJ1-5, with TRBD1 matching over 10 bases. Germline V lookup: CDR1 LNHDA, CDR2 SQIVND (reference sequence). After removal of 6 bases from V and 2 bases from J, the junction contained 4 bases not matched to a gene. The CDR3 loop spans 15 amino acids. Here the CDR3 DNA reads TGTGCCAGTAGGACAGGGGGCGGACGCAATCAGCCCCAGCATTTT. Translation: CASRTGGGRNQPQHF. The full variable domain, with the rest looked up from reference TRBV19 and TRBJ1-5, is DGGITQSPKYLFRKEGQNVTLSCEQNLNHDAMYWYRQDPGQGLRLIYYSQIVNDFQKGDIAEGYSVSREKKESFPLTVTSAQKNPTAFYLCASRTGGGRNQPQHFGDGTRLSIL.

The rearrangement uses TRBV9 and TRBJ2-3; the match to TRBD1 covers 8 bases. J lost 6 bases, V lost 0 bases, and 6 bases had no gene match. The CDR3 runs 15 residues. From germline, CDR1 is SGDLS and CDR2 YYNGEE. CDR3 sequence reads: CASSVGGTGSDTQYF. Written as DNA, the CDR3 is TGTGCCAGCAGCGTAGGGGGGACAGGTTCGGATACGCAGTATTTT.

V and J are TRBV2 and TRBJ2-7; 7 positions agree with TRBD2. With V trimmed by 1 base and J by 7 bases, 4 bases remained unmatched. The germline V gene has CDR1 SNHLY and CDR2 FYNNEI. There are 13 residues in the CDR3. The CDR3 spells CASSEVGGGEQYF. The CDR3 region has the DNA TGTGCCAGCAGTGAAGTTGGGGGAGGGGAGCAGTACTTC.

This chain uses TRBV30 with TRBJ2-1; D perhaps matches TRBD2 (5 bases). The CDR3 is made up of 14 amino acids. The ends were cut back, 4 bases at V and 3 bases at J, with 13 bases in the middle. Germline-derived CDR1 and CDR2 are GTSNPN and SVGIG (reference sequence). For the CDR3, the DNA is TGTGCCTGGATGGGAGCGGAGAACTACAATGAGCAGTTCTTC. Translating it yields CAWMGAENYNEQFF.

The chain recombines TRBV5-1 with TRBJ1-2, with a tentative D call TRBD1 (6 bases). V lost 0 bases and J 7 bases, leaving 7 bases between the germline ends. The CDR3 length is 12 residues. CDR1 is SGHRS, CDR2 YFSETQ, per germline. The CDR3 bases are TGCGCCAGCAGCTTGGTAGGGGGTGGCTACACCTTC. Its translation is CASSLVGGGYTF.

This clone was seen a few times. V is TRBV5-1 and J is TRBJ1-1; D is possibly TRBD1 (6 bases). The CDR3 is made up of 13 amino acids. Trimming shortened V by 7 bases and J by 0 bases, and 10 bases separated the two germline ends. Per the germline V gene, CDR1 is SGHRS and CDR2 is YFSETQ. The CDR3 loop is CASRRTVNTEAFF. CDR3 coding DNA: TGCGCCAGCCGTAGGACAGTGAACACTGAAGCTTTCTTT.

A few counts support this clone. The chain combines TRBV6-1 with TRBJ2-1; maybe TRBD2 (5 bases). CDR1 MNHNS and CDR2 SASEGT come from the germline V gene. This CDR3 region has 14 residues. Deletions cut 0 bases from V and 10 bases from J, with 13 bases between. This CDR3 reads CASSEAYRGTEQFF. The DNA of the CDR3 is TGTGCCAGCAGTGAAGCGTACCGGGGTACGGAGCAGTTCTTC.

This clone has a count of ten or more. V is TRBV4-2 and J is TRBJ2-1, with a weak D call TRBD1 (5 bases). The CDR3 runs 14 residues. Germline V CDR1 and CDR2: LGHNA, YNFKEQ. Trimming left V 0 bases short and J 7 bases short, with 10 bases between. The CDR3 bases are TGTGCCAGCAGCCAAGATGTAGGGGTGAATGAGCAGTTCTTC. This encodes CASSQDVGVNEQFF.

The V call is TRBV5-8, the J call TRBJ1-2; TRBD1 matches 8 bases. J was trimmed by 5 bases and V by 3 bases; bases with no gene match: 3. In germline, CDR1 is SGHTS, CDR2 YDEGEE. This CDR3 has 13 residues. The CDR3, as DNA: TGTGCCAGCAGCTCGGACAGGGAGTATGGCTACACCTTC. Amino acids: CASSSDREYGYTF.

This chain joins TRBV5-4 and TRBJ2-2; D possibly corresponds to TRBD1 (6 bases). CDR1 SGHNT and CDR2 YYREEE come from the germline V gene (reference sequence). This CDR3 region has 15 residues. V lost 0 bases, J lost 5 bases, and 11 bases lay in between. The CDR3 here is CASSLEAGATGELFF. The CDR3, as DNA: TGTGCCAGCAGCTTGGAGGCAGGGGCGACCGGGGAGCTGTTTTTT.

The genes are TRBV28 and TRBJ2-4, with a possible D match to TRBD2 (5 bases). The CDR3 contains 14 residues. Trimming took 5 bases from V and 1 from J, leaving 9 bases between them. Germline V gene data show CDR1 as MDHEN and CDR2 as SYDVKM. The CDR3 DNA reads TGTGCCAGCAGTGCGCCGGGGGCCAAAAACATTCAGTACTTC. It specifies CASSAPGAKNIQYF.

The chain employs TRBV30 and TRBJ2-2, with D perhaps matching TRBD2 (5 bases). This CDR3 comprises 15 residues. The V and J ends lost 0 bases and 6 bases respectively, with 14 bases between them. The germline V gene encodes CDR1 GTSNPN and CDR2 SVGIG (reference sequence). The CDR3 sequence is CAWSVILGSPGELFF. DNA of the CDR3: TGTGCCTGGAGTGTGATCTTGGGGAGCCCCGGGGAGCTGTTTTTT. Filled out from reference TRBV30 and TRBJ2-2, the complete variable domain reads SQTIHQWPATLVQPVGSPLSLECTVEGTSNPNLYWYRQAAGRGLQLLFYSVGIGQISSEVPQNLSASRPQDRQFILSSKKLLLSDSGFYLCAWSVILGSPGELFFGEGSRLTVL.

The genes are TRBV21-1 and TRBJ1-1; the table's TRBD1 call for D was not verified on the DNA. TRBV21-1 is a pseudogene segment. The CDR3 consists of 17 residues. The CDR3 sequence is CASKVGTGGRRDTEAFF. CDR3 in DNA: TGTGCCAGCAAGGTGGGGACAGGGGGCAGGAGGGACACTGAAGCTTTCTTT.

The V gene is TRBV30, the J gene TRBJ2-5; D might be TRBD2 (5 bases). The CDR3 extends over 14 amino acids. Trimming shortened V by 2 bases and J by 2 bases, and 12 bases separated the two germline ends. The germline gives CDR1 GTSNPN, CDR2 SVGIG (reference sequence). CDR3 in DNA: TGTGCCTGGAGTTCGGGCGGGCTACAAGAGACCCAGTACTTC. Amino acids: CAWSSGGLQETQYF.